This TCR beta chain was recorded in a study of chemoradiotherapy in HPV16-positive cancers. Overall study findings and caveats: HPV-responsive T-cell expansion during chemoradiotherapy was linked to improved recurrence-free survival in HPV16-positive patients. The functional HPV-specific definition rests on just a couple of HPV16-positive patients. Candidate HPV-specific clones and E7-related TCR motifs grew in tumor during treatment.

V lost 3 bases and J lost 2; bases outside the gene matches: 4. Per the germline V gene, CDR1 is LNHDA and CDR2 is SQIVND (reference sequence). CDR3 length: 15 residues. The table came from immunoSEQ multiplex PCR; TCRdb's copy has only in-frame clones and leaves some out. The data contain tens of thousands of clones, over 65% of them seen just once; the ten biggest clones take up less than 6.5%. For this clone: The antigen is not known.

Repeated repertoire sampling spanned the course of chemoradiotherapy. The sample consisted of blood, taken from a patient who underwent chemoradiotherapy. This TCR was recovered from a human donor with HPV-associated anogenital cancer. The chain carries TRBV19 and TRBJ1-3; 7 bases agree with TRBD1. CDR3 DNA sequence: TGTGCCAGTAGTATGAAGGGGGCAGCTGGAAACACCATATATTTT. It translates to CASSMKGAAGNTIYF.